This TCR beta chain was retrieved from a study of T cells in Graves' hyperthyroidism and ophthalmopathy. General study results and limits: Blood held most thyroid clonotypes expanded above 0.001 frequency. A model of 13 V-J pairs discriminated ophthalmopathy from stable hyperthyroidism. Model output signaled ophthalmopathy a median approximately 6 months ahead of onset.

This clonotype was seen at least ten times. The antigen remains undetermined. The junction shows a germline mismatch at one end, possibly a read error. The CDR3 has 12 residues. Germline values: CDR1 DFQATT, CDR2 SNEGSKA (reference sequence). RNA transcripts served as the template for amplifying TCR beta CDR3 regions. During a first-round RT-PCR of the TCR CDR3, the HTBI primer set was used. In TCRdb, the multiplex PCR reads were re-called with MiXCR into one record per CDR3 protein. The repertoire has fewer than 650,000 distinct CDR3 sequences, roughly 13% of them found once; the top ten carry around 5.4%.

The material sequenced was blood. V is TRBV20-1 and J is TRBJ2-3, with D possibly TRBD2 on 5 matching bases. The source of this sequence is a woman between 25 and 40 years old with Graves' hyperthyroidism that later progressed to Graves' ophthalmopathy. Here the CDR3 reads CSARAGTDTQYF. The CDR3, as DNA: TGCAGTGCCAGAGCGGGCACAGATACGCAGTATTTT.